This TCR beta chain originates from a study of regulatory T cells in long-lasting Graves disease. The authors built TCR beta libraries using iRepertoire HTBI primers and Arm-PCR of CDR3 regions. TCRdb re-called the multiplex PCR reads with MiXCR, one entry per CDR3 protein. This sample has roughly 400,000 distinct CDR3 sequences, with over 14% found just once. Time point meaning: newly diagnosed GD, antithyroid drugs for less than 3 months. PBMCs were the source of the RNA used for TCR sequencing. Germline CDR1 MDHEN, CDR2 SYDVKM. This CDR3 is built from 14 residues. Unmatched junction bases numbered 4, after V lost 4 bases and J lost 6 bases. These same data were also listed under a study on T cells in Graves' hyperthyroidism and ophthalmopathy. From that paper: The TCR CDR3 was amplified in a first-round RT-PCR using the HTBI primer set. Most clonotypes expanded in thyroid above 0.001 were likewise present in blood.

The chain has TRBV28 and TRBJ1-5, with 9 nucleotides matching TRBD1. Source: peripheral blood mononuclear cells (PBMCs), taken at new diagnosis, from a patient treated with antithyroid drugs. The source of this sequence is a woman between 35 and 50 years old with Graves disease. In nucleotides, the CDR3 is TGTGCCAGCAGTTGGACAGGGGCTGGTCAGCCCCAGCATTTT. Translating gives CASSWTGAGQPQHF.